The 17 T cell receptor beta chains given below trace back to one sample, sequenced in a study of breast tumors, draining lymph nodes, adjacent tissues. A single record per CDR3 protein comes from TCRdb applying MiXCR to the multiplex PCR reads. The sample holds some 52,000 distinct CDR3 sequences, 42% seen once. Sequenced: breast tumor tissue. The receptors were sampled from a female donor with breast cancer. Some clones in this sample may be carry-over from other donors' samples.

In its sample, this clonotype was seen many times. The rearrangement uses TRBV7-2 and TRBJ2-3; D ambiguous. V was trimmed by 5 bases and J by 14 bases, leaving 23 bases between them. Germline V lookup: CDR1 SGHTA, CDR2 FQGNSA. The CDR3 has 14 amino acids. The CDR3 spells CASSPRPDQVLRYF. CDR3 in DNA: TGTGCCAGCAGCCCTCGCCCCGACCAGGTATTACGGTATTTT.

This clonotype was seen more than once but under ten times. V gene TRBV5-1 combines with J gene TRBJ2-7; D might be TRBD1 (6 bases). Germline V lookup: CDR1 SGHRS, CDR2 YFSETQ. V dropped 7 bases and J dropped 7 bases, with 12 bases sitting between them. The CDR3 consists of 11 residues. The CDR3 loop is CASAGEFEQYF. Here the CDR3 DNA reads TGCGCCAGCGCAGGGGAGTTTGAGCAGTACTTC.

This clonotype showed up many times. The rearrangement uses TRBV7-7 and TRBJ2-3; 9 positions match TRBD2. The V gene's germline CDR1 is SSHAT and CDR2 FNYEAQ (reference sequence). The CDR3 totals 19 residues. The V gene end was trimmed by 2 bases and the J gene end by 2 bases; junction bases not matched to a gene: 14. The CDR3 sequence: CASSLTSTAGGLDTDTQYF. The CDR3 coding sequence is TGTGCCAGCAGCTTAACGAGTACCGCGGGAGGGCTCGACACAGATACGCAGTATTTT.

CDR3: CASSFSLAGEGEQYF. In DNA form, the CDR3 reads TGTGCCAGCAGCTTCTCCCTAGCGGGAGAAGGCGAGCAGTACTTC. This chain links TRBV7-2 with TRBJ2-7; TRBD2 matches at 10 bases. V dropped 3 bases and J dropped 6; count of bases not matched to a gene: 8. The CDR3 spans 15 residues. Germline-derived CDR1 and CDR2 are SGHTA and FQGNSA.

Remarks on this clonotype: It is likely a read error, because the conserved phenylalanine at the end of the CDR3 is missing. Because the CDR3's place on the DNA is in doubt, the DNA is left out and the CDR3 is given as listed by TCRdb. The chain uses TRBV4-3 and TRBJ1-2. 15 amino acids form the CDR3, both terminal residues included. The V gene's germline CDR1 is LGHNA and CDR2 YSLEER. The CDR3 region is CASSQDSASNYGYAL.

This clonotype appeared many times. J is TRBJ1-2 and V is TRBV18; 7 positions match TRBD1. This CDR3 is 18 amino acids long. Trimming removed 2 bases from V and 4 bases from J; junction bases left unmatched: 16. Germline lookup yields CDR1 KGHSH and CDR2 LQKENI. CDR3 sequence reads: CASSPRERQGRFSYGYTF. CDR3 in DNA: TGTGCCAGCTCACCAAGGGAGAGACAGGGTCGATTTTCCTATGGCTACACCTTC.

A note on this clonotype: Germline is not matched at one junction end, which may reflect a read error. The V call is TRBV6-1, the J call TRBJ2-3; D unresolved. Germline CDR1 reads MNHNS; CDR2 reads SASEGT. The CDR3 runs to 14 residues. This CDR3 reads CASGEVLLGNTQYF. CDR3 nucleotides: TGTGCCAGCGGTGAAGTATTGCTCGGTAATACGCAGTATTTT.

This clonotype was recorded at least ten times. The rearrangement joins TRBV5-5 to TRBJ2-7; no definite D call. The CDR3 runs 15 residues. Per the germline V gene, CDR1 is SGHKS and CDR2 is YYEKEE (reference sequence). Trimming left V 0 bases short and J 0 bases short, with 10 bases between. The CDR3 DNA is TGTGCCAGCAGCTTGGAATCGGGTTCCTCCTACGAGCAGTACTTC. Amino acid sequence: CASSLESGSSYEQYF. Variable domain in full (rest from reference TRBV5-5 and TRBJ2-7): DAGVTQSPTHLIKTRGQQVTLRCSPISGHKSVSWYQQVLGQGPQFIFQYYEKEERGRGNFPDRFSARQFPNYSSELNVNALLLGDSALYLCASSLESGSSYEQYFGPGTRLTVT.

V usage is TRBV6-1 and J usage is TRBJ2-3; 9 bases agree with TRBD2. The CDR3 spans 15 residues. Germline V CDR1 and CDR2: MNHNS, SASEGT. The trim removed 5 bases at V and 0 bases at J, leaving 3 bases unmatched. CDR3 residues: CASSHLAGSTDTQYF. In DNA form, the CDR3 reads TGTGCCAGCAGTCACCTAGCGGGGAGCACAGATACGCAGTATTTT.

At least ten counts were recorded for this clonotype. The CDR3 coding sequence is TGTGCCAGCAGCATCGGGACTAGCGACAAAAACATTCAGTACTTC. It encodes CASSIGTSDKNIQYF. V usage is TRBV9 and J usage is TRBJ2-4; 10 positions match TRBD2. CDR1 and CDR2 (germline): SGDLS, YYNGEE. With 4 bases clipped from V and 3 bases from J, the junction kept 4 bases outside the gene matches. The CDR3 sequence is 15 residues long.

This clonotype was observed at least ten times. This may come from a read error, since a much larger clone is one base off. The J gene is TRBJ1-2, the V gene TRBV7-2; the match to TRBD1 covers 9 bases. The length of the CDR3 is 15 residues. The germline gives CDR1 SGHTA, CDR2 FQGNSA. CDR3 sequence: CASSPQGAAGYGYPF. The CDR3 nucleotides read TGTGCCAGCAGCCCACAGGGGGCCGCCGGGTATGGCTACCCCTTC.

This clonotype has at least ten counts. CDR3 residues: CASSLGLAGVADTQYF. The CDR3 DNA follows: TGTGCCAGCAGCTTAGGGCTAGCGGGAGTCGCAGATACGCAGTATTTT. The V call is TRBV7-9, the J call TRBJ2-3, with TRBD2 matching over 10 bases. The germline V gene encodes CDR1 SEHNR and CDR2 FQNEAQ (reference sequence). V lost 1 base to trimming and J lost 4 bases; unmatched junction nucleotides: 5. The CDR3 spans 16 residues.

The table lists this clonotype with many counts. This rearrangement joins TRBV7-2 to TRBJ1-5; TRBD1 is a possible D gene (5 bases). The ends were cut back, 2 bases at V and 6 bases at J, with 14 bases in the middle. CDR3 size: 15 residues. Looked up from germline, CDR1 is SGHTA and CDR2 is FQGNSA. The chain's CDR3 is CASSLTGDGSQPQHF. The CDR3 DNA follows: TGTGCCAGCAGCTTAACGGGGGACGGTAGTCAGCCCCAGCATTTT.

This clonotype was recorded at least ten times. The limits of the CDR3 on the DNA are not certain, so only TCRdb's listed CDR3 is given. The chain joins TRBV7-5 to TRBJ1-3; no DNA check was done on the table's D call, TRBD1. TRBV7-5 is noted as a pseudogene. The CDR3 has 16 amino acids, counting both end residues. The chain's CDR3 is CISVSEALGEGNTIYF.

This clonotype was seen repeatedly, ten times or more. The CDR3 nucleotides read TGTGCCACCAGCAGAGACGTCATGGATGGCTACACCTTC. It is translated as CATSRDVMDGYTF. This chain links TRBV15 with TRBJ1-2, with D unresolved. Deletions cut 0 bases from V and 6 bases from J, with 8 bases between. This CDR3 comprises 13 residues. The germline gives CDR1 LNHNV, CDR2 YYDKDF (reference sequence).

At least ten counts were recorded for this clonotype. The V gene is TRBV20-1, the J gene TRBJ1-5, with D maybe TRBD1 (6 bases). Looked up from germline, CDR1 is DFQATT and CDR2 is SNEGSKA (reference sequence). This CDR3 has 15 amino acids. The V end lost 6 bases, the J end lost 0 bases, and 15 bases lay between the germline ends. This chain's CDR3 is CSARTDSYSNQPQHF. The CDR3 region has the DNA TGCAGTGCCCGGACAGACAGTTATAGCAATCAGCCCCAGCATTTT.

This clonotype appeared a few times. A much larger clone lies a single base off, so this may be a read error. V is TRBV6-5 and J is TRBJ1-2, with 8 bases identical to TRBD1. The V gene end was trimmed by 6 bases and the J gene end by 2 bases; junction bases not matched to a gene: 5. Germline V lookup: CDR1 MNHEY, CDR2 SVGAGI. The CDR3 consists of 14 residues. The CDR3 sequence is CASRPSGGNYGYTF. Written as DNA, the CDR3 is TGTGCCAGCAGGCCATCAGGGGGCAACTATGGCTACACCTTC.